This T cell receptor (beta chain) was documented in a study of T cells after yellow fever vaccination. On the study more broadly: Some fractions had low cell numbers, and these were prepared with SMART-Seq v4 Ultra Low Input.

This clonotype has ten or more counts. Its antigen is undetermined. Study-level findings and limits: It was a small share of clonotypes that appeared in both CD4 and CD8 compartments.

TCRdb redid the calling of the 5' RACE reads with MiXCR, one entry per CDR3 protein. The profile shows a few hundred thousand distinct CDR3 sequences, roughly 3.3% of them singletons. Sequencing was performed on CD4+ T cells sorted from PBMCs, taken 10 days after the yellow fever booster vaccination. The sequence came from a young man who received the YFV17D yellow fever vaccine.

The CDR3 DNA reads as TGCGCCAGCAGACCGGACACTCAAGAGACCCAGTACTTC. It is translated as CASRPDTQETQYF. The chain employs TRBV5-1 and TRBJ2-5; perhaps TRBD1 as D (5 bases). Trimming left V 5 bases short and J 2 bases short, with 10 bases between. The CDR3 sequence is 13 residues long. CDR1 is SGHRS and CDR2 is YFSETQ in the germline V gene.